The entry below describes one T cell receptor (beta chain). These data come from a study of blood T cell repertoires in COVID-19. The overall study: COVID-19 samples collected from the United States, Italy and Spain covered acute and convalescent phases. The analysed material was cDNA or gDNA that came from T cells, B-cell-depleted T cells, or PBMCs.

CDR1 and CDR2 from the germline V gene are SGHRS and YFSETQ. After removal of 7 bases from V and 3 bases from J, the junction contained 6 bases not matched to a gene. The CDR3 length is 14 residues. In the original analysis: It was from reference gene primer amplification that nucleated cell counts were estimated. Clones were read by immunoSEQ multiplex PCR, and TCRdb kept only the in-frame ones, dropping some. The DNA gave D and trimming, while V, J and clone size come from that table. Here the sample spans over 150,000 clones, 90% being singletons. This clonotype was sampled from a man aged 45-65 years with acute or convalescent COVID-19. Sequencing input: peripheral blood. The chain carries TRBV5-1 and TRBJ2-5; 10 bases are a match to TRBD2. The chain's CDR3 is CASRSLAGEETQYF. DNA for the CDR3: TGCGCCAGCCGATCCCTAGCGGGAGAAGAGACCCAGTACTTC.